This note documents a single TCR beta chain sequence. The data derive from a study of blood T cell repertoires in COVID-19. Study information: COVID-19 samples collected from the United States, Italy and Spain covered acute and convalescent phases.

The CDR3 is 17 residues long. V was cut by 6 bases and J by 0 bases, with 15 bases left in between. Germline loops: CDR1 KGHSH, CDR2 LQKENI. Clones were read by immunoSEQ multiplex PCR, and TCRdb kept only the in-frame ones, dropping some. The sample records 95,000 or so clones, approximately 84% being singletons. This TCR was sampled from a human donor in a cohort sampled during active COVID-19. The chain is built from TRBV18 and TRBJ1-6; unclear D gene. Sequenced: peripheral blood. The CDR3 loop reads CASSRASPGSYNSPLHF. DNA for the CDR3: TGTGCCAGCTCGCGAGCTTCCCCGGGCTCCTATAATTCACCCCTCCACTTT.